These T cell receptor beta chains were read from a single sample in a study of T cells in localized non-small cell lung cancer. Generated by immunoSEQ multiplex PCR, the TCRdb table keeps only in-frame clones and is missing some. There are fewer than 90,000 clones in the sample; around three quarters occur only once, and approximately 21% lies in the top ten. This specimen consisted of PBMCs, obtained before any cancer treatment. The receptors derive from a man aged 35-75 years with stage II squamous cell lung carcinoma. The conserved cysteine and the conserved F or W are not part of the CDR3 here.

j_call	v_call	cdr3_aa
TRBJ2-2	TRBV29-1	SVVGGTGELF
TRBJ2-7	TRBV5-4	ASSQTSGRGHEQY
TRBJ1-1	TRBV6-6	ASSYFPADPKAF
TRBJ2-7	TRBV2	ASSVEGSEQY
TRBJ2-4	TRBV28	ASRSSVDSAKNIQY
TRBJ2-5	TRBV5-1	ASGGVWDREETQY
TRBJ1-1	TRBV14	ASSNRGTEAF
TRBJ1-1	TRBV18	ASSSTAGPEAF
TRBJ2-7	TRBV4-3	ASSRDRTYEQY
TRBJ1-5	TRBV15	ATSRGTGKGNQPQH